Sequencing of this TCR beta chain was carried out in a study of T cell responses to AZD1222 COVID-19 vaccine. The repertoire was sequenced with immunoSEQ multiplex PCR; TCRdb's copy has only in-frame clones and lacks some. Here the sample spans about 94,000 clones, approximately 91% being singletons. The CDR3 is 13 residues long. The ends were cut back, 3 bases at V and 3 bases at J, with 9 bases in the middle. CDR1 is LNHDA and CDR2 is SQIVND in the germline V gene (reference sequence). Of note for this clone: What it binds is unknown.

General study points: Reportedly, close to half of spike-specific TCRs are directed against unmutated variant regions. Every sample of the repertoires postdated the peak T cell response.

The sample consisted of peripheral blood, taken on day 0 of AZD1222 vaccination. The sequence came from an adult in good health. V usage is TRBV19 and J usage is TRBJ2-7; no clear D gene. The DNA for the CDR3 is TGTGCCAGTAGTATGGGCACTCTCTACGAGCAGTACTTC. Its protein is CASSMGTLYEQYF.